This T cell receptor beta chain was recovered during a study of blood T cell repertoires in COVID-19 (dated by TCRdb to the early 2020s). In the study overall: Samples from collaborators originated in the United States, Italy and Spain and spanned both the acute and convalescent phases of COVID-19. The material from the prospective study consisted of cDNA or gDNA derived from T cells, B-cell-depleted T cells, or PBMCs. Deeply sampled blood TCRbeta repertoires from subjects exposed to, actively infected with, or recovered from COVID-19 were included in the dataset. The repertoires were released in a freely available public database intended as a resource for research on the immune response to SARS-CoV-2. Samples came from the ongoing ImmuneRACE study (first 160 participants) plus 1,254 subjects from 6 global collaborators. Nearly every sample came with metadata listing a de-identified subject ID, COVID-19 status, age in years and sex. Where available, HLA class I and class II types were obtained from metadata supplied by the sample provider rather than from assay-based typing.

Collaborating institutions collected whole blood in K2EDTA tubes following their own protocols. For TCRbeta analysis, collaborator samples were shipped as frozen whole blood, as isolated PBMCs, or as DNA extracted from either sample type. Measured from the cysteine to the phenylalanine, the CDR3 is 13 residues long. Just the 39-base CDR3 DNA is kept, in frame starting at base 1. CDR1 and CDR2 were assigned from the germline V gene as MNHEY and SVGEGT. The V end loses 4 bases and the J end loses 10 bases, and a stretch of 14 bases separates them. TCRbeta CDR3 regions were amplified from genomic DNA using the immunoSEQ Assay, a bias-controlled multiplex PCR. As for the original processing: The number of nucleated cells in each sample was estimated by amplification of reference gene primers within the assay. To quantify the absolute abundance of each unique TCRbeta CDR3 rearrangement, sequence reads were collapsed and filtered. Productive Simpson clonality was computed per sample as the square root of Simpson's diversity index over productive rearrangements. The table comes from immuneACCESS by way of TCRdb, which keeps in-frame sequences with V and J called. Part of the clones is missing from these tables; in studies checked, under half for an unresolved V gene and the rest for unknown reasons. For V, J and clone size, that table is used; D and trimming come from the DNA. The sample table records 150,000 to 190,000 clones; 84% of these occur just once. The top ten clones comprise around 9.8% of the sample.

In regard to this clone: Its antigen is unknown. Within one base of it there is no much larger clone, and no base qualities were kept.

The research as a whole found: The amount of clinical and demographic metadata varied by source and participant and was provided uncurated.

This clonotype was obtained from a woman aged 45-65 years with acute or convalescent COVID-19. Sequenced sample: peripheral blood. The chain couples TRBV6-2 or TRBV6-3 to TRBJ2-1, with TRBD1 tentatively as D gene (6 bases match). CDR3 sequence: CASSFHRVLEQFF. At the DNA level, the sequence is TGTGCCAGCAGTTTTCACAGGGTGCTGGAGCAGTTCTTC.